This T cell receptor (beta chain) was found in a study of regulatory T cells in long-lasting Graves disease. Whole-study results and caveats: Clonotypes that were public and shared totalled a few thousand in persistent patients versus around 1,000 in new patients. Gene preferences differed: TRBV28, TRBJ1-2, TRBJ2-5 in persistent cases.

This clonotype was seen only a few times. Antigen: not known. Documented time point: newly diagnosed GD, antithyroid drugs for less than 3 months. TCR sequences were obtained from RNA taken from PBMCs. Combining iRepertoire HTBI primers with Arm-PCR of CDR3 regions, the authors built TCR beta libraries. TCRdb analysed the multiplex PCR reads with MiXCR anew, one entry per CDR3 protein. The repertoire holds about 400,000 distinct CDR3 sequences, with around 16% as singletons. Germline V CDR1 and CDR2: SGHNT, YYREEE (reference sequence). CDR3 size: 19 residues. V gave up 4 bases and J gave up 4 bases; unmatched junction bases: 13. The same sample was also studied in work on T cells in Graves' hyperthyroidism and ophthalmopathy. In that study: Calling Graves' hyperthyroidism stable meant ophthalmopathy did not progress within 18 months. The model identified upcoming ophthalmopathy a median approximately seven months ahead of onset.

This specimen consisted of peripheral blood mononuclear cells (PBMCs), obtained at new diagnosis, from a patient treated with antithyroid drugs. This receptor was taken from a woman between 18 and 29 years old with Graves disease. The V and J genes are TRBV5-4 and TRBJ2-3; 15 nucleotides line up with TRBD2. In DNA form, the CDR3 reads TGTGCCAGCAGCCCGACTCCGGGACTAGCGGGGGGAGGCCCAGATACGCAGTATTTT. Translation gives CASSPTPGLAGGGPDTQYF.